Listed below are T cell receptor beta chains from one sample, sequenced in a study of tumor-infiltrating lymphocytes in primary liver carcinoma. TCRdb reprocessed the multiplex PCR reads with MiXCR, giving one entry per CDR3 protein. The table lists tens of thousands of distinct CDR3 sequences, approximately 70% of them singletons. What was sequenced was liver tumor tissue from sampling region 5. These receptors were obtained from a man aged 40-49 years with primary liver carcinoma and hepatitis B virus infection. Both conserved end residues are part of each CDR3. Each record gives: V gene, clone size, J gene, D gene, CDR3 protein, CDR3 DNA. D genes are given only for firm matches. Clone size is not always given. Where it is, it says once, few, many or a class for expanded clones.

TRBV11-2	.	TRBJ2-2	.	CASRLDRGGVRLNTGEPLF	TGTGCCAGCAGATTAGATCGAGGGGGAGTGCGCCTGAACACCGGGGAGCCGTTATTT
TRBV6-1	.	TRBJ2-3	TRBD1	CVNSSPGQTDTQYF	TGTGTCAACAGTTCCCCGGGACAGACAGATACGCAGTATTTT
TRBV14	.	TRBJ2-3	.	CASSRPTLARGPRDTQYF	TGTGCCAGCAGCCGACCAACGCTAGCGAGAGGGCCGCGAGATACTCAGTATTTT
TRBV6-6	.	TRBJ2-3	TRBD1	CANSHHRGSTDTLYF	TGTGCCAACAGTCATCACAGGGGAAGCACAGATACGCTGTATTTT
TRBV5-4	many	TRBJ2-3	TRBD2	CASSLSGSYADTQYF	TGTGCCAGCAGCCTTAGCGGGAGTTATGCAGATACGCAGTATTTT
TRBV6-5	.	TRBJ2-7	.	CGSGITRDFGSSEQYF	TGTGGCAGCGGTATCACCCGGGACTTTGGTTCCTCCGAGCAGTACTTC
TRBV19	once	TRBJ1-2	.	CASSMGGYGYTF	TGTGCCAGTAGTATGGGGGGATATGGCTACACCTTC
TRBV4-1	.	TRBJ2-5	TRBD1	CASNQEPGGETQYF	TGCGCCAGCAACCAAGAGCCAGGGGGAGAGACCCAGTACTTC
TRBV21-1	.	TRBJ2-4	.	CASSKAETGVAKNIQYF	TGTGCCAGCAGCAAAGCTGAGACAGGGGTAGCCAAAAACATTCAGTACTTC
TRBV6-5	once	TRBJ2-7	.	CASSYSIQEGSYEQYF	TGTGCCAGTAGTTACTCGATACAGGAGGGGTCCTACGAGCAGTACTTC
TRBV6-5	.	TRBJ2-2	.	CASSSLRGRTTGSCFF	.
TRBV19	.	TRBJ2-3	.	CASSPPSGTDTQYF	TGTGCCAGTAGTCCCCCATCCGGGACGGATACGCAGTATTTT
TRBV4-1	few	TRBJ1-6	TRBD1	CASSHHLQGADSPLHF	TGCGCCAGCAGCCACCACCTACAGGGGGCGGATTCACCCCTCCACTTT
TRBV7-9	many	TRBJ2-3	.	CASSLVRDTQYF	TGTGCCAGCAGCTTAGTTAGGGATACGCAGTATTTT
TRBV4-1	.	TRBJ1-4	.	CVGSQDQARGNEKLFF	TGCGTCGGCAGCCAAGATCAGGCGAGGGGAAACGAAAAACTGTTTTTT
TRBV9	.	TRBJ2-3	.	CASSVPPGSHAGGDTQYF	TGTGCCAGCAGCGTCCCCCCTGGGAGCCACGCTGGGGGAGATACGCAGTATTTT
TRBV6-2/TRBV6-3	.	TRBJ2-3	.	CVSSYLGQNTDTQYF	TGTGTCAGCAGTTACCTCGGACAGAACACAGACACGCAGTATTTT
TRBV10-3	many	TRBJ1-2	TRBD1	CAISAGTVLNYGYTF	TGTGCCATCAGTGCAGGGACAGTCCTTAACTATGGCTACACCTTC
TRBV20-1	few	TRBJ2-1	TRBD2	CSALTSGRKNEQFF	TGCAGTGCTTTGACTAGCGGGAGGAAGAATGAGCAGTTCTTC
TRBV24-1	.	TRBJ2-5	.	CTTSDLETQYF	TGTACCACCAGTGACCTAGAGACCCAGTACTTC
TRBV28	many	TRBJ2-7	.	CASSSVDGSRPSQYF	TGTGCCAGCAGTTCGGTTGACGGTTCGAGACCATCGCAGTACTTC
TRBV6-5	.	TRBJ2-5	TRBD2	CASSQAGSWGIHYF	TGTGCCAGCAGTCAAGCGGGATCTTGGGGGATCCATTACTTC
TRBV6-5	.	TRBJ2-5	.	CASSYGGLETQYF	TGTGCCAGCAGTTACGGGGGGCTTGAGACCCAGTACTTC
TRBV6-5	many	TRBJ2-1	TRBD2	CASTPGLADNEQFF	TGTGCCAGCACCCCGGGACTAGCGGACAATGAGCAGTTCTTC
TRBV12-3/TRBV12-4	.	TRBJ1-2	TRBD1	CASTSPHGQGYYGYTF	TGTGCCAGTACTTCCCCCCACGGACAGGGATACTATGGCTACACCTTC
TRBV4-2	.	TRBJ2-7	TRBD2	CTATGLVGVYKSYEQYF	TGTACCGCTACTGGACTAGTGGGAGTTTATAAGTCCTACGAGCAGTACTTC
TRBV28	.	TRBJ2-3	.	CAITTASEVTDTQYF	TGTGCCATCACCACCGCTAGCGAGGTAACAGATACGCAGTATTTT
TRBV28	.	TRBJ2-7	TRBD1	CASNTTGTGESSYEQYF	TGTGCCAGCAACACTACCGGGACAGGGGAGAGCTCCTACGAGCAGTACTTC
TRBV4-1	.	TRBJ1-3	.	CASGQAVRGTLRYGNTIYF	TGCGCCAGCGGTCAGGCCGTAAGGGGAACGCTACGGTATGGAAACACCATATATTTT
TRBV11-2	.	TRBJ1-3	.	CASSLSTGGNTVYF	TGCGCCAGCAGCCTCTCGACAGGAGGAAACACCGTATATTTT
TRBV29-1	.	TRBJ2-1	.	CSALKARGSNEQFF	TGCAGCGCCCTCAAAGCGAGAGGGTCAAATGAGCAGTTCTTC
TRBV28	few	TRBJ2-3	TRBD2	CASSPLGGDGTDTQYF	TGTGCCAGCAGTCCTCTGGGGGGGGATGGCACAGATACGCAGTATTTT
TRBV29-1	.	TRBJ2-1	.	CSVEDNSGALLPYNEQFF	TGCAGCGTTGAAGATAACTCGGGGGCTCTCCTTCCCTACAATGAGCAGTTCTTC
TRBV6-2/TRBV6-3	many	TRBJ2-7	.	CASSSGLDTYEQYF	TGTGCCAGCAGTTCCGGACTCGATACCTACGAGCAGTACTTC
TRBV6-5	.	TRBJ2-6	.	CASTNHRSGANILTF	TGTGCCAGCACCAACCATCGCTCTGGGGCCAACATCCTGACTTTC
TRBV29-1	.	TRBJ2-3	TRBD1	CGAELRDRGVADTHYF	TGCGGCGCTGAACTCCGGGACAGGGGAGTTGCAGATACGCACTATTTT
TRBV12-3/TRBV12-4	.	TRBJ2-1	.	CASNTPSESYNEQFF	TGTGCCAGCAATACGCCTTCGGAGTCCTATAATGAGCAGTTCTTC
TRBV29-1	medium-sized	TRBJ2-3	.	CSVDSPSRTQYF	TGCAGCGTTGACAGCCCGTCGCGAACGCAGTATTTT
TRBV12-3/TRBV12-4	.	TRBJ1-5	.	CASSEATGPAGKQSQHF	TGTGCCAGCAGTGAGGCAACAGGGCCGGCGGGCAAACAGTCCCAGCATTTT
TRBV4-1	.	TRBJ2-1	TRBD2	CDSSQGSREDRGERFF	TGCGACAGCAGCCAAGGTTCCCGGGAGGACCGAGGTGAGCGGTTCTTC
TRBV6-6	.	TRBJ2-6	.	CTSSPTGSGTNVLTF	TGTACCAGCAGTCCTACAGGGTCCGGGACCAACGTCCTGACTTTC
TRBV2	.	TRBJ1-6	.	CASEEPPNPPLHF	TGTGCCAGCGAGGAACCCCCCAATCCACCCCTCCACTTT
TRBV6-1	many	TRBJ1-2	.	CASWDTTNYGYTF	TGTGCCAGCTGGGACACCACTAACTATGGCTACACCTTC
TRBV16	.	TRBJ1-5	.	CASSQFPSASQPQHF	TGTGCCAGCAGCCAATTCCCCAGTGCAAGTCAGCCCCAGCATTTT
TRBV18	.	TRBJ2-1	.	CASSPVYAYNEQFF	TGTGCCAGCTCACCCGTTTATGCCTACAATGAGCAGTTCTTC
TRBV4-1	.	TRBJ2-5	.	CASSQDSGSQETQYF	TGTGCCAGCAGCCAAGATTCAGGGAGCCAAGAGACCCAGTACTTC
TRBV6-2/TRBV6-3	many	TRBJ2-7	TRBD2	CASSYRASGRTFSYEQYF	TGTGCCAGCAGTTACAGGGCTAGCGGGAGGACCTTCTCCTACGAGCAGTACTTC
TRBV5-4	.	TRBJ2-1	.	CASGPNSPGYNEQSF	TGTGCCAGCGGTCCAAACTCGCCAGGCTACAATGAGCAGTCCTTC
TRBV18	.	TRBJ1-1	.	CASSLGEGTEAFF	TGTGCCAGCTCACTAGGGGAAGGGACTGAAGCTTTCTTT
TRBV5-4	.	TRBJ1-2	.	CVSSLADNYGYTF	TGCGTCAGCAGCTTGGCCGACAACTATGGCTACACCTTC
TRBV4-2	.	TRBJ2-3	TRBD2	CACRYTGNSGRADTDTQYF	TGTGCCTGCCGGTACACTGGGAATAGCGGGAGGGCCGACACAGATACGCAGTATTTT
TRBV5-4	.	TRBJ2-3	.	CASSTPLETQYF	TGTGCCAGCAGCACGCCCTTGGAAACGCAGTACTTT
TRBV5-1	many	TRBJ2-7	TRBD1	CASSLGEGRDRPYEQYF	TGCGCCAGCAGCTTGGGAGAAGGACGGGACAGACCCTACGAGCAGTACTTC
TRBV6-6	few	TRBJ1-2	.	CASSLPTRGYAF	TGTGCCAGCAGTCTTCCGACGCGTGGTTACGCCTTC
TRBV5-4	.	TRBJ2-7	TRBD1	CANSSSPDRLGEQYF	TGTGCCAACAGCTCGTCGCCGGACAGGTTAGGCGAGCAGTACTTC